The T cell receptor (beta chain) described here comes from a study of cytomegalovirus exposure and HLA in healthy donors. PCR employed 60 Vbeta and 13 Jbeta primers. The repertoire was sequenced with immunoSEQ multiplex PCR; TCRdb's copy has only in-frame clones and lacks some. The sample carries about 210,000 clones, approximately 82% recorded once. Unmatched junction bases numbered 5, after V lost 3 bases and J lost 5 bases. This CDR3 comprises 15 residues. CDR1 and CDR2 (germline): MDHEN, SYDVKM. The specimen was PBMCs. The chain links TRBV28 to TRBJ1-2, with 11 bases lining up with TRBD1. This clonotype was sampled from a woman aged 45-59 years in good health and CMV-seropositive. CDR3 region: CASSFSGTGGYGYTF. The CDR3 DNA reads as TGTGCCAGCAGTTTTAGTGGGACAGGGGGGTATGGCTACACCTTC.